This T cell receptor beta chain was obtained from a study of early T cells in non-severe SARS-CoV-2 infection. On the study more broadly: Chains from this unsorted whole-blood bulk RNA could not be paired.

The CDR3 contains 15 residues. Germline V lookup: CDR1 MDHEN, CDR2 SYDVKM. With 5 bases removed from V and 1 base from J, the gap between germline ends came to 13 bases. One entry per CDR3 protein results from TCRdb running MiXCR on the 5' RACE reads. The sample lists around 70,000 distinct CDR3 sequences; over 9% were seen once. This receptor was taken from an adult who was a healthcare worker with PCR-confirmed SARS-CoV-2 infection or an uninfected control (not recorded which). The sequenced sample consisted of whole blood. The chain has TRBV28 and TRBJ2-3, with no clear D. DNA of the CDR3: TGTGCCAGCAGTGCCCCATCCATCGGCACAGATACGCAGTATTTT. The encoded protein is CASSAPSIGTDTQYF.